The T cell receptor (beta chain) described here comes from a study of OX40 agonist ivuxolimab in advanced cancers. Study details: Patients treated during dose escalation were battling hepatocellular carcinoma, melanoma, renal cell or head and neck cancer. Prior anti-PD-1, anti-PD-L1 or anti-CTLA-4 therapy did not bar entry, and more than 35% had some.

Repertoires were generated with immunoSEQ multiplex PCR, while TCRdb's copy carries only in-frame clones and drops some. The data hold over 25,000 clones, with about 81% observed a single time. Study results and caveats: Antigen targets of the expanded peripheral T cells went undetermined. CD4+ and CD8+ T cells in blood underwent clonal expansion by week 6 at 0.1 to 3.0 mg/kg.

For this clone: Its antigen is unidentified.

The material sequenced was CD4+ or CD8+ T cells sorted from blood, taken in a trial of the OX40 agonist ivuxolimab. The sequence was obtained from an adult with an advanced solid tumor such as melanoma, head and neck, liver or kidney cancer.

The CDR3: CASSTGLAGGIYEQYF. In DNA, the CDR3 is TGTGCCAGTAGTACGGGACTAGCGGGGGGAATCTACGAGCAGTACTTC. The chain couples TRBV19 to TRBJ2-7, with TRBD2 identical over 15 bases. CDR3 length: 16 amino acids. The ends lost 4 bases at V and 3 bases at J; junction bases unmatched: 4. From germline, CDR1 is LNHDA and CDR2 SQIVND (reference sequence).